This T cell receptor (beta chain) was sequenced for a study of molecular identifiers for immune sequencing clone quantification (dated by TCRdb to the late 2010s). For the wider study: For a replicate experiment, RNA from approximately 20,000 or 100,000 naive CD8 T cells was divided into five aliquots, of which four were sequenced. This methods study benchmarked molecular-identifier clustering-based TCR repertoire sequencing (MIDCIRS) and TCR RNA copy counting, using CD8 T cells to do so.

Naive CD8 T cell libraries were made from around 18,000 to 910,000 sorted cells using 10%, 30% or 50% of purified RNA. On a BD FACSAria II, naive CD8 T cells were FACS-sorted as CD8+CD4-CCR7+CD45RA+ and collected into RLT Plus buffer. Detection sensitivity was tested by spiking Jurkat RNA equal to over 8 TCR copies' worth into samples containing roughly 17,000-1,000,000 naive CD8 T cells. Enrichment of CD8 T cells was performed with RosetteSep CD8+ T Cell Enrichment Cocktail and Ficoll-Paque, after which ACK red cell lysis was carried out. Per the germline V gene, MDHEN is the CDR1 and SYDVKM is the CDR2. The CDR3 sequence holds 15 residues, the cysteine and phenylalanine included. Of the read, only the CDR3 DNA is kept; its 45 bases are in frame from base 1. The paper's findings and limits, for the study overall: Approximately 3 recovered TCR RNA copies per cell were obtained by modeling, versus 9 to 10 by digital PCR, implying a capture efficiency of 30% to 35%. When barcode sub-clustering was omitted, TCR diversity was inflated by chimeric consensus sequences, with chimeras reaching as high as 47%. Identical TCR molecules sharing a barcode could cause highly expanded clone sizes to be underestimated. Even against a background of some 1 million naive CD8 T cells, spiked-in Jurkat TCR RNA amounting to a single cell's worth was reported to be detectable. In CMV-specific effector cells, clones with more than 20 RNA copies contained over 98% of molecules, whereas in naive cells such clones contained under 1% of molecules. Naive libraries contained spiked-in Jurkat TCR RNA (more than 9 copies' worth), which is not part of the donor repertoire.

Libraries were constructed by PCR. Sequencing took place on a NextSeq 500. Bulk TCR libraries were made following a previously described method, with the TCR primers given in Table S5. Purification of total RNA was performed with the Qiagen AllPrep DNA/RNA kit. Before analysis, reads from multiple sequencing runs of the same library were pooled. The authors' analysis ran thus. Only reads with exact TCR constant sequence were kept, trimmed to 150 nt, and grouped by their 12-nt molecular barcodes. Reads inside each barcode group were sub-clustered using a 15% Levenshtein threshold, and a quality-weighted consensus sequence was constructed for each RNA molecule. Non-functional sequences were removed, as were lower-count sequences one edit away from another. Based on fitting two negative binomial distributions, any barcode sub-cluster with under 20% of the maximum read count was discarded. The public reads were quality trimmed at Q25 with fastp and then assembled into clones with MiXCR by TCRdb, keeping productive beta chains. Rows with one shared CDR3 protein collapse into an entry with the most common genes and DNA. TCRdb, not the original authors, processed these V and J calls. In this sample the table shows some 580,000 distinct CDR3 sequences, less than 30% of which occur a single time. The top ten hold 0.7% to 0.95% of the sample.

As to this clonotype: What antigen it recognizes has not been identified. This may arise from a read error, as a much more abundant clone is one base away.

The source is a human donor in good health. Some libraries in this study had Jurkat cell RNA spiked in. Sequencing was done on a sample of naive CD8+ T cells from blood, with Jurkat cell RNA spiked in. Interpreted using the paper, the cell subset or site label stands for: FACS-sorted CD8+CD4-CCR7+CD45RA+ naive T cells. The chain uses TRBV28 and TRBJ2-7, and 12 junctional nucleotides match TRBD2. The DNA sequence is given as TGTGCCTCCCTCCCGATAGGACTAGCGGGATGGGAGCAGAACTTC. This translates into CASLPIGLAGWEQNF.